This T cell receptor (beta chain) was retrieved from a study of shared T cell receptors in the human thymus. Here immunoSEQ multiplex PCR was the method, and the copy in TCRdb shows in-frame clones only, minus some. The table shows about 710,000 clones, with more than 70% occurring only once. The V gene's germline CDR1 is SGHKS and CDR2 YYEKEE (reference sequence). This CDR3 comprises 16 residues. Trimming took off 2 bases at V and 3 bases at J, with 14 bases between the two ends. This sample also belongs to another study, concerning human thymus T cells. From that study: Immunologically healthy infants in Finland undergoing congenital heart defect surgery were the donors. Thymus tissue was removed during corrective cardiac surgery. V and J gene usage appeared biased in thymic and blood repertoires. As related research reported, thymic repertoires overlapped highly among unrelated individuals.

The specimen sequenced was thymocytes. The TCR comes from a boy under three years old with a congenital heart defect. The chain recombines TRBV5-5 with TRBJ2-2; D gene unclear. CDR3 residues: CASSFMPLRYTGELFF. The CDR3 nucleotides are TGTGCCAGCAGCTTCATGCCTCTCAGGTACACCGGGGAGCTGTTTTTT.